This TCR beta chain was sequenced in a study of identical twins. Worth noting for this clonotype: Its antigen is unknown.

CDR1 is SGDLS, CDR2 YYNGEE, per germline. Trimming at V came to 0 bases and at J to 7 bases, leaving 11 bases not matched to a gene. The CDR3 extends over 17 amino acids. TCRdb fed the 5' RACE reads into MiXCR, producing one record per CDR3 protein. The sample holds around 1.7 million distinct CDR3 sequences; around a third are singletons and the top ten take approximately 0.29%. Whole-study findings and limits: Out-of-frame alpha sequences common to twins exhibited an excess of low generation probability. Twins' excess sharing was less marked for out-of-frame beta sequences. Without tracking the same donors, conclusions rested on cross-sectional statistical analysis.

The receptor comes from a newborn girl in good health. The material sequenced was cord blood. The chain uses TRBV9 and TRBJ2-7, with 12 bases fitting TRBD2. The CDR3 nucleotides read TGTGCCAGCAGCGTAGAGGTTCTAGCGGGAGGGAAATATGAGCAGTACTTC. Its protein product is CASSVEVLAGGKYEQYF.